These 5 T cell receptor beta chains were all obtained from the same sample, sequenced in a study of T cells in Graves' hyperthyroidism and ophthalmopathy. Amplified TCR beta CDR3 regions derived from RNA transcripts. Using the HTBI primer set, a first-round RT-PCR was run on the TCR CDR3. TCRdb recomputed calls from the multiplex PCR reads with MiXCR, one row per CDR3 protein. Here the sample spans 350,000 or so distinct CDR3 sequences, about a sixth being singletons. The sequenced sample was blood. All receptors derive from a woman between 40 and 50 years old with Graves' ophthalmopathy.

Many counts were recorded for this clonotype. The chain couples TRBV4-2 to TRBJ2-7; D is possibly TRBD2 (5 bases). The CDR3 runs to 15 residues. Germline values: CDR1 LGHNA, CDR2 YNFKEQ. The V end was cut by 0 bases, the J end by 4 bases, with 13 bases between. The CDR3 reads CASSQEGEGRYEQYF. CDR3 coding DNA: TGTGCCAGCAGCCAAGAAGGTGAGGGAAGGTACGAGCAGTACTTC.

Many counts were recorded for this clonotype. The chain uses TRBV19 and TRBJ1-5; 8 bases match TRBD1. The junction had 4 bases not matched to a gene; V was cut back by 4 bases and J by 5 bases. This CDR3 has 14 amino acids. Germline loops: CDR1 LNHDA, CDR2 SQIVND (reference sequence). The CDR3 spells CASSKDRVYQPQHF. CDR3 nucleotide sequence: TGTGCCAGTAGTAAGGACAGGGTTTATCAGCCCCAGCATTTT. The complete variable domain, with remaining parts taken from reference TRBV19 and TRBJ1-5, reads DGGITQSPKYLFRKEGQNVTLSCEQNLNHDAMYWYRQDPGQGLRLIYYSQIVNDFQKGDIAEGYSVSREKKESFPLTVTSAQKNPTAFYLCASSKDRVYQPQHFGDGTRLSIL.

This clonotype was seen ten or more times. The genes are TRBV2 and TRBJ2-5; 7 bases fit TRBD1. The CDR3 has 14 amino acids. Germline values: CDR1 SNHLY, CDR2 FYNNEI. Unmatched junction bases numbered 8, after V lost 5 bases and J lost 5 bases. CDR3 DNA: TGTGCCAGCAGTACTCCGGGACAGCGGGAGACCCAGTACTTC. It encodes CASSTPGQRETQYF.

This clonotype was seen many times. The CDR3 protein is CASNSGAWIGAFF. The CDR3 bases are TGTGCCAGCAATTCCGGAGCGTGGATAGGAGCTTTCTTT. The chain carries TRBV12-3 or TRBV12-4 and TRBJ1-1; D gene ambiguous. V was pared by 7 bases and J by 10 bases, with 19 bases between. This CDR3 comprises 13 residues.

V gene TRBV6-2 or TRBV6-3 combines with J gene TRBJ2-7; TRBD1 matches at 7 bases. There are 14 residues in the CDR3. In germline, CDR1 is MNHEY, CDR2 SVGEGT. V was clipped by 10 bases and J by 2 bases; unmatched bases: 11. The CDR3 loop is CAINSGTDPYEQYF. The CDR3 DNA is TGTGCCATCAATTCCGGGACAGACCCCTACGAGCAGTACTTC.